Sequencing of this T cell receptor (beta chain) was carried out in a study of cytotoxic CD8 clonotypes in ibrutinib-treated CLL. Study details: Following treatment for a median around twelve months, range 6 to 36, response samples were then taken.

Data came from immunoSEQ multiplex PCR; TCRdb stores just in-frame clones and leaves some out. Of approximately 47,000 clones listed, about 69% are singletons. This CDR3 spans 14 amino acids. V lost 2 bases and J lost 1, with 8 bases in between. Germline V gives CDR1 SGHTA, CDR2 FQGTGA. This material consisted of PBMCs, taken after 24 months of ibrutinib treatment. The V and J genes are TRBV7-3 and TRBJ1-1; D is unclear. The sequence derives from a human donor with chronic lymphocytic leukemia. The DNA of the CDR3 is TGTGCCAGCAGCTTACAACAAGGGAACACTGAAGCTTTCTTT. It encodes CASSLQQGNTEAFF.